What follows is one T cell receptor (beta chain) and its context. The donors were all Caucasian adults (living in Nashville, Tennessee). A CD45RA+ naive subset and a CD45RA-negative memory subset were split from CD4+ cells. The entry originates in a study of shared clonotypes between healthy human individuals. This table comes from immunoSEQ multiplex PCR, and its TCRdb copy is limited to in-frame clones, with some not included. Among roughly 2,300,000 clones, 92% were seen once, and the ten largest hold 0.37%. CDR3 length equals 13 residues. Trimming shortened V by 8 bases and J by 4 bases, and 14 bases separated the two germline ends. Germline CDR1 is SNHLY and CDR2 is FYNNEI.

This receptor was obtained from a young man in good health. Some clones in this sample may be carry-over from other donors' samples. The chain carries TRBV2 and TRBJ1-1, with a weak D call TRBD1 (5 bases). The sample comprised naive CD4+ T cells from PBMCs. Subset indicated: CD45RA+ positively selected. The CDR3 sequence is CASAGGVGTEAFF. As DNA, the CDR3 is TGTGCCAGCGCGGGGGGTGTGGGCACTGAAGCTTTCTTT.